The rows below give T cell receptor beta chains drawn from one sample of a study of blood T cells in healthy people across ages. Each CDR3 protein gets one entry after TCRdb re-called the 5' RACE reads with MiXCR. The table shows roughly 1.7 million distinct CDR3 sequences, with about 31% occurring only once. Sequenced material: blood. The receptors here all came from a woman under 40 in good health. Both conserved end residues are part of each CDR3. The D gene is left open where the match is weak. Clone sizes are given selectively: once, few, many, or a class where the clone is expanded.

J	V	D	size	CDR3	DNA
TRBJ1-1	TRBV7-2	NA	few	CASRPGLLNTEAFF	TGTGCCAGCAGACCGGGACTCCTGAACACTGAAGCTTTCTTT
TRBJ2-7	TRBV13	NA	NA	CASSLGVAQNYEQYF	TGTGCCAGCAGCTTAGGCGTAGCACAGAACTACGAGCAGTACTTC
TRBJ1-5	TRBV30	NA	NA	CAWIDIKNQPQHF	TGTGCCTGGATCGATATCAAGAATCAGCCCCAGCATTTT
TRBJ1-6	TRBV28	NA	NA	CASSFSASPLHF	TGTGCCAGCAGTTTCTCAGCTTCACCCCTCCACTTT
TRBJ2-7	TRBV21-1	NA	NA	CASSKVWFGNRGSRSYEQYF	TGTGCCAGCAGCAAAGTGTGGTTCGGTAACAGGGGAAGTCGCTCCTACGAGCAGTACTTC
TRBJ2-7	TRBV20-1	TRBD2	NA	CSAQGGEIYEQYF	TGCAGTGCCCAGGGAGGGGAAATCTACGAGCAGTACTTC
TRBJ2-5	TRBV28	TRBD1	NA	CASSSPGTGAETQYF	TGTGCCAGCAGTTCACCCGGGACAGGGGCGGAGACCCAGTACTTC
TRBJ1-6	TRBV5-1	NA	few	CASSLAGAQLTNSPLHF	TGCGCCAGCAGCTTGGCCGGAGCCCAACTGACAAATTCACCCCTCCACTTT
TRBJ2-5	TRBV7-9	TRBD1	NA	CASNPTGSWGETQYF	TGTGCCAGCAACCCGACAGGGTCATGGGGAGAGACCCAGTACTTC
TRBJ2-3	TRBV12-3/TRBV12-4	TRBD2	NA	CASILGRGGRTDTQYF	TGTGCCAGCATTCTTGGGCGGGGGGGACGCACAGATACGCAGTATTTT
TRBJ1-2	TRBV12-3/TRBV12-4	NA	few	CASSLEAVGGYTF	TGTGCCAGCAGTTTAGAGGCAGTCGGAGGCTACACCTTC
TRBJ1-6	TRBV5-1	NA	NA	CASSLEGGSWNSPLHF	TGCGCCAGCAGCTTGGAAGGGGGGTCTTGGAATTCACCCCTCCACTTT
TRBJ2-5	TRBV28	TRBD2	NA	CSSRLGTSGTPRAQYF	TGTTCCAGCAGATTAGGGACTAGCGGGACGCCCCGGGCCCAGTACTTC
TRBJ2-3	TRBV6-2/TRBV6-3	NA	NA	CASSYFGGGTDTQYF	TGTGCCAGCAGTTATTTTGGGGGCGGCACAGATACGCAGTATTTT
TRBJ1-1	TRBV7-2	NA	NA	CASSLWQGARGNTEAFF	TGTGCCAGCAGCTTATGGCAGGGCGCCCGAGGGAACACTGAAGCTTTCTTT
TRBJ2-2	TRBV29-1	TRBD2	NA	CGVTPGGGSGELFF	TGCGGCGTGACCCCGGGAGGGGGGTCCGGGGAGCTGTTTTTT
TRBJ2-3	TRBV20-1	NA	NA	CSASKVGADTQYF	TGCAGTGCTAGTAAGGTGGGGGCAGATACGCAGTATTTT
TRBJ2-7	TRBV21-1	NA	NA	CASSKKSGDGSSYEQYF	TGTGCCAGCAGCAAAAAAAGTGGAGACGGGAGCTCCTACGAGCAGTACTTC
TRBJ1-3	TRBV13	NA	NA	CASSPKQLSSGNTIYF	TGTGCCAGCAGCCCGAAACAGTTAAGCTCTGGAAACACCATATATTTT
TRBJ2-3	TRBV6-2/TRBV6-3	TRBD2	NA	CASRRAGDMDTQYF	TGTGCCAGCAGGCGAGCGGGAGACATGGATACGCAGTATTTT
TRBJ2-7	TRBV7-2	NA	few	CASSPGARRDEQYF	TGTGCCAGCAGCCCCGGGGCAAGACGTGACGAGCAGTACTTC
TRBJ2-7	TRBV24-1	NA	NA	CATSDLQEGKGEQYF	TGTGCCACCAGTGACCTACAGGAGGGTAAGGGCGAGCAGTACTTC
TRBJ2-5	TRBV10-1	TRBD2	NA	CANPGTSGMGQETQYF	TGCGCCAACCCCGGGACTAGCGGGATGGGACAAGAGACCCAGTACTTC
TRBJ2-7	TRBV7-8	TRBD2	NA	CASSSFGLAVYEQYF	TGTGCCAGCAGCTCCTTCGGCCTAGCGGTTTACGAGCAGTACTTC
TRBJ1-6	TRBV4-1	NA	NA	CASSQGRIRNNSPLHF	TGCGCCAGCAGCCAAGGGCGCATTCGGAATAATTCACCCCTCCACTTT
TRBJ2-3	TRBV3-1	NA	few	CASSPILSTDTQYF	TGTGCCAGCAGCCCGATCCTTAGCACAGATACGCAGTATTTT
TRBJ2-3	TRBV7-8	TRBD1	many	CASSFPGSGTGTQYF	TGTGCCAGCAGCTTCCCCGGCTCCGGGACAGGGACGCAGTATTTT
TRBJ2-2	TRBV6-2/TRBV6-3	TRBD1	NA	CASSSLRQGDTGELFF	TGTGCCAGCAGTTCCCTCCGACAGGGAGACACCGGGGAGCTGTTTTTT
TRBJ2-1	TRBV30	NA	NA	CAWDLRGNEQFF	TGTGCCTGGGATCTACGTGGCAATGAGCAGTTCTTC
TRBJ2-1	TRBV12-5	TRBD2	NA	CARGDSGRGNEQFF	TGTGCTAGGGGCGATAGCGGGAGGGGGAATGAGCAGTTCTTC
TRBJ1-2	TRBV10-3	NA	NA	CAISEGGDSLYGYTF	TGTGCCATCAGTGAGGGAGGAGACAGCCTCTATGGCTACACCTTC
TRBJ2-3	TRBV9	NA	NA	CASSKGQTEDTQYF	TGTGCCAGCAGTAAAGGACAGACCGAAGATACGCAGTATTTT
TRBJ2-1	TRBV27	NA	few	CASSPADRPHEQFF	TGTGCCAGCAGTCCCGCGGACCGTCCCCATGAGCAGTTCTTC
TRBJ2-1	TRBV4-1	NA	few	CASSPGRGTYNEQFF	TGCGCCAGCAGCCCGGGCCGGGGGACCTACAATGAGCAGTTCTTC
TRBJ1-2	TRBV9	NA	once	CASSDGGQFYGYTF	TGTGCCAGCAGCGATGGAGGACAGTTTTATGGCTACACCTTC
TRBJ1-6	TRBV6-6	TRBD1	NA	CASSYSAQGEYNSPLHF	TGTGCCAGCAGTTACTCAGCCCAGGGGGAATATAATTCACCCCTCCACTTT